These T cell receptor beta chains were read from a single sample in a study of T cells in Graves' hyperthyroidism and ophthalmopathy. TCRdb independently ran MiXCR on the multiplex PCR reads; one entry per CDR3 protein. The repertoire holds approximately 610,000 distinct CDR3 sequences, with roughly 14% as singletons. The sample taken for sequencing was blood. Every receptor here comes from a woman in her 40s with Graves' ophthalmopathy. The CDR3 runs from the conserved cysteine through the conserved F or W. D genes are given only for firm matches. Expanded clones get a size class; other rows say once, few or many, or leave the size out.

TRBD1	TRBV12-3/TRBV12-4	.	TRBJ1-2	TGTGCCAGCAGTTTAGACCGGGACAGGGGGTATGGCTACACCTTC	CASSLDRDRGYGYTF
TRBD2	TRBV12-3/TRBV12-4	many	TRBJ2-2	TGTGCCAAAAGCTTTTGGCGGGAGGGCCTTACCGGGGAGCTGTTTTTT	CAKSFWREGLTGELFF
.	TRBV20-1	many	TRBJ1-3	TGCAGTGCTAGCACAGGCTCTGGAAACACCATATATTTT	CSASTGSGNTIYF
.	TRBV13	.	TRBJ2-2	TGTGCCAGCACCTCCGGAGCGGTCGCGACCGGGGAGCTGTTTTTT	CASTSGAVATGELFF
.	TRBV5-1	.	TRBJ1-5	TGCGCCAGCAGCTTGTTTGGGGAAGGGGGTCAGCCCCAGCATTTT	CASSLFGEGGQPQHF
.	TRBV6-1	.	TRBJ2-7	TGTGCCAGCACCAGCCCCGGTCTAGACGAGCAGTACTTC	CASTSPGLDEQYF
.	TRBV28	many	TRBJ1-5	TGTGCCAGCAGTTTAGTGGAATTTCAGCCCCAGCATTTT	CASSLVEFQPQHF
.	TRBV28	many	TRBJ1-1	TGTGCCAGCAGCCGTCCGGGGGGCACTGAAGCTTTCTTT	CASSRPGGTEAFF
TRBD1	TRBV12-3/TRBV12-4	.	TRBJ1-5	TGTGCCAGCAGCCTACAGGGGATTCGAAGGCAGCCCCAGCATTTT	CASSLQGIRRQPQHF
.	TRBV6-1	many	TRBJ2-2	TGTGCCAGCAGTAGTCCTCTTCGAGACACCGGGGAGCTGTTTTTT	CASSSPLRDTGELFF
.	TRBV11-2	many	TRBJ2-6	TGTGCCAGCAGCCTAGACGGGAACTCTGGGGCCAACGTCCTGACTTTC	CASSLDGNSGANVLTF
.	TRBV18	.	TRBJ2-2	TGTGCCAGCTCACCACTCAAAGGATCGGGGGAGCTGTTTTTT	CASSPLKGSGELFF
.	TRBV11-2	.	TRBJ2-1	TGTGCCAGCAGCTTAGAGCAGTGGGATGGCTCCTACAATGAGCAGTTCTTC	CASSLEQWDGSYNEQFF
.	TRBV6-1	few	TRBJ1-1	TGTGCCAGCAGTGAAGGCCGCCGGACAGAAGCTTTCTTT	CASSEGRRTEAFF
TRBD1	TRBV3-1	.	TRBJ1-4	TGTGCCAGCAGCTCCGGGACAGGGGAAAAACTGTTTTTT	CASSSGTGEKLFF
.	TRBV12-5	many	TRBJ1-5	TGTGCTAGTGGCCAAAATCAGCCCCAGCATTTT	CASGQNQPQHF
.	TRBV29-1	many	TRBJ1-1	TGCAGCGTTGACGGAAGTACCGGGCTGATGAACACTGAAGCTTTCTTT	CSVDGSTGLMNTEAFF
.	TRBV30	.	TRBJ2-2	TGTGCCTGGAGTGTGAAGGCAGGGGCCACCGGGGAGCTGTTTTTT	CAWSVKAGATGELFF
.	TRBV7-2	many	TRBJ2-7	TGTGCCAGCAGCTTAGCGGCTTTGGGCTACGAGCAGTACTTC	CASSLAALGYEQYF
.	TRBV6-1	many	TRBJ1-2	TGTGCCAGCAGACTGGCTTTAGAGAACTATGGCTACACCTTC	CASRLALENYGYTF
TRBD1	TRBV6-2/TRBV6-3	.	TRBJ1-2	TGTGCCAGCAGTTATTCGGGACAGGCGAGCCTCCGAGGCTATGGCTACACCTTC	CASSYSGQASLRGYGYTF
TRBD1	TRBV11-2	.	TRBJ2-3	TGTGCCAGCAGCTTAGGCGGACAGGGGGACGCACAAGATACGCAGTATTTT	CASSLGGQGDAQDTQYF
.	TRBV7-9	few	TRBJ2-5	TGTGCCAGCAGCTTCTTCGCGGAGACCCAGTACTTC	CASSFFAETQYF
.	TRBV3-1	many	TRBJ1-1	TGTGCCAGCAGCCTGCGATGGGTGAACACTGAAGCTTTCTTT	CASSLRWVNTEAFF
TRBD1	TRBV9	.	TRBJ1-6	TGTGCCAGCAGCTCGCGGACAGGGATAGGGTCACCCCTCCACTTT	CASSSRTGIGSPLHF
.	TRBV20-1	many	TRBJ1-1	TGCAGTGCGGTCTGGACGGATGAAGCTTTCTTT	CSAVWTDEAFF
.	TRBV11-2	.	TRBJ2-7	TGTGCCAGCAGCCTGAACGGGGCGAACTACGAGCAGTACTTC	CASSLNGANYEQYF
.	TRBV19	many	TRBJ1-6	TGTGCCAGTAGGCAGGAGGGAGAGGGGAACTCACCCCTCCACTTT	CASRQEGEGNSPLHF
TRBD2	TRBV6-2/TRBV6-3	many	TRBJ2-7	TGTGCCAGCAGTTACGAGGCTTGGGGGTCCGCGGGGGGCGGCGACGAGCAGTACTTC	CASSYEAWGSAGGGDEQYF
TRBD2	TRBV20-1	many	TRBJ2-5	TGCAGTGCTGGCGGGGGTTGGGAGACCCAGTACTTC	CSAGGGWETQYF
TRBD1	TRBV18	.	TRBJ2-5	TGTGCCAGCTCACCACCTGGGACAGCAGAGACCCAGTACTTC	CASSPPGTAETQYF